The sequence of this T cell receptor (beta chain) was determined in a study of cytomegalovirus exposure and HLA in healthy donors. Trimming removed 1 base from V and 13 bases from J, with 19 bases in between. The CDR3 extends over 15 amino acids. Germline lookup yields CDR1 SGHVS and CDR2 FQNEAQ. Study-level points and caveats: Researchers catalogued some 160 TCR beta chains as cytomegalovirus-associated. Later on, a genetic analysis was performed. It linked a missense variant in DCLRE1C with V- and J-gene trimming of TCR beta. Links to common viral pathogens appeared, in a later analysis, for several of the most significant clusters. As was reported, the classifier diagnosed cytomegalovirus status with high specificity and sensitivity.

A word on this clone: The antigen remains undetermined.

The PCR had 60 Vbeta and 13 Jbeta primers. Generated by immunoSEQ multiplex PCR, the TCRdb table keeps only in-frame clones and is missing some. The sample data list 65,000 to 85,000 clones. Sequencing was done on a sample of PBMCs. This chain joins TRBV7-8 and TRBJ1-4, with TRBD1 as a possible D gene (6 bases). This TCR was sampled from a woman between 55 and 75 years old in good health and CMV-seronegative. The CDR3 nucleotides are TGTGCCAGCAGCTTAGGAGGACAGATCCCCGAGGCACTGTTTTTT. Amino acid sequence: CASSLGGQIPEALFF.